The 10 T cell receptor beta chains given below trace back to one sample, sequenced in a study of blood T cell repertoires in COVID-19. Sequencing used immunoSEQ multiplex PCR; TCRdb keeps in-frame clones, though not all of them. The sample shows approximately 380,000 clones, just over 90% of them seen only once. Material for sequencing was PBMCs or T cells enriched from blood (not recorded which). The receptors derive from a middle-aged woman who had been exposed to COVID-19.

The chain carries TRBV11-3 and TRBJ2-7; the D gene is possibly TRBD1 (6 bases). The CDR3 extends over 14 amino acids. Germline loops: CDR1 SGHNT, CDR2 YENEEA. Trimming took off 0 bases at V and 2 bases at J, with 8 bases between the two ends. CDR3 region: CASSLEGQTYEQYF. In DNA, the CDR3 is TGTGCCAGCAGCTTAGAAGGACAGACCTACGAGCAGTACTTC.

With regard to this clone: Additional DNA sequences in this sample encode the identical CDR3. The gene calls are TRBV5-1 and TRBJ1-6; 9 bases agree with TRBD1. V lost 0 bases, J lost 10 bases, and 5 bases stayed unmatched. The germline CDR1 and CDR2 sequences are SGHRS and YFSETQ. This CDR3 spans 15 amino acids. The CDR3 sequence is CASSLGGQGRSPLHF. CDR3 DNA sequence: TGCGCCAGCAGCTTGGGAGGACAGGGGAGGTCACCCCTCCACTTT.

The rearrangement joins TRBV5-1 to TRBJ2-7, with TRBD1 identical over 10 bases. Trimming took 4 bases from V and 6 from J; bases not matched to a gene: 7. This CDR3 is 14 amino acids long. Germline V CDR1 and CDR2: SGHRS, YFSETQ. The CDR3 spells CASSDRQGAREQYF. As DNA, the CDR3 is TGCGCCAGCAGCGATCGACAGGGGGCGCGCGAGCAGTACTTC.

The V gene is TRBV24-1, the J gene TRBJ2-7; D is undetermined. Germline CDR1 reads KGHDR; CDR2 reads SFDVKD. V was trimmed by 4 bases and J by 6 bases, leaving 12 bases between them. CDR3 length equals 13 residues. The chain's CDR3 is CATSDQLVSEQYF. The CDR3 nucleotides read TGTGCCACCAGTGACCAGCTAGTATCCGAGCAGTACTTC.

A note on this clone: Other DNA variants within this sample encode the same CDR3. This chain links TRBV5-1 with TRBJ1-3; D is unclear. Germline V gene lookup returns CDR1 SGHRS and CDR2 YFSETQ. The CDR3 is 14 residues long. V lost 4 bases and J 0 bases, leaving 8 bases between the germline ends. The CDR3 spells CASSLGSSGNTIYF. In nucleotides, the CDR3 is TGCGCCAGCAGCCTAGGATCCTCTGGAAACACCATATATTTT.

This clone showed up just once. The chain recombines TRBV6-4 with TRBJ2-1; 7 bases align to TRBD2. The CDR3 extends over 14 amino acids. Trimming at V came to 4 bases and at J to 5 bases, leaving 5 bases not matched to a gene. Looked up from germline, CDR1 is MRHNA and CDR2 is SNTAGT. The CDR3 reads CASSGASGHNEQFF. The CDR3 DNA reads TGTGCCAGCAGTGGGGCTAGCGGACACAATGAGCAGTTCTTC.

This clone was observed a single time. The V and J genes are TRBV30 and TRBJ1-1; 9 bases are shared with TRBD1. Losses at the gene ends were 5 bases for V and 1 base for J; bases not matched to a gene: 8. The CDR3 loop spans 15 amino acids. From germline, CDR1 is GTSNPN and CDR2 SVGIG (reference sequence). The CDR3 protein is CAWRGTGWANTEAFF. Here the CDR3 DNA reads TGTGCCTGGCGAGGGACAGGGTGGGCGAACACTGAAGCTTTCTTT.

This clone showed up just a few times. CDR3 nucleotide sequence: TGTGCCAGTAGATCAGGGACTGGAAACACCATATATTTT. It yields the protein CASRSGTGNTIYF. This rearrangement joins TRBV19 to TRBJ1-3; TRBD1 might be the D (5 bases). This CDR3 comprises 13 residues. V gave up 6 bases and J gave up 2 bases, with 8 bases separating them. CDR1 LNHDA and CDR2 SQIVND come from the germline V gene (reference sequence).

This chain uses TRBV19 with TRBJ1-4; the D is unclear. CDR3 length: 16 amino acids. V lost 6 bases and J 0 bases, leaving 14 bases between the germline ends. Looked up from germline, CDR1 is LNHDA and CDR2 is SQIVND (reference sequence). The CDR3 nucleotides read TGTGCCAGTAGCCAAGGCAGGATTGCAACTAATGAAAAACTGTTTTTT. Its translation is CASSQGRIATNEKLFF.

This clone was found once. V is TRBV13 and J is TRBJ1-2; weak D call: TRBD1 (6 bases). The CDR3 runs 14 residues. The V gene's germline CDR1 is PRHDT and CDR2 FYEKMQ (reference sequence). V gave up 5 bases and J gave up 0 bases, with 10 bases separating them. CDR3 nucleotide sequence: TGTGCCAGCAGCCTCGGACAGACTAACTATGGCTACACCTTC. Amino acids: CASSLGQTNYGYTF.